These 11 T cell receptor beta chains were all obtained from the same sample, sequenced in a study of blood T cell repertoires in COVID-19. TCRdb's table, derived via immunoSEQ multiplex PCR, lists solely in-frame clones and lacks some. The data show about 240,000 clones, roughly four fifths seen once. The material sequenced was peripheral blood. These receptors were obtained from a young woman with acute or convalescent COVID-19.

The chain is built from TRBV28 and TRBJ1-1, with TRBD1 identical over 7 bases. The CDR3 consists of 11 residues. Germline V gene sequence: CDR1 MDHEN, CDR2 SYDVKM. V dropped 11 bases and J dropped 7; count of bases not matched to a gene: 7. DNA of the CDR3: TGTGCCGCCAGAGGGGACAGTGAAGCTTTCTTT. Translating it yields CAARGDSEAFF.

This clone was recorded only once. This rearrangement joins TRBV27 to TRBJ2-7; 13 nucleotides agree with TRBD2. V gave up 4 bases and J gave up 3 bases; unmatched junction bases: 3. The CDR3 covers 15 residues. Germline V gene sequence: CDR1 MNHEY, CDR2 SMNVEV (reference sequence). The DNA for the CDR3 is TGTGCCAGCAGTTATCGGACTAGCGGGAGCTACGAGCAGTACTTC. Its protein is CASSYRTSGSYEQYF.

The rearrangement joins TRBV6-5 to TRBJ1-1; D unresolved. From germline, CDR1 is MNHEY and CDR2 SVGAGI. Trimming cost V 7 bases and J 7 bases, with 13 bases left between them. This CDR3 has 12 amino acids. For the CDR3, the DNA is TGTGCCAGCATCAGCGGATTGGATGAAGCTTTCTTT. The encoded protein is CASISGLDEAFF.

The chain is built from TRBV20-1 and TRBJ2-5, with no clear D. The CDR3 spans 11 residues. V gave up 6 bases and J gave up 5 bases, with 10 bases separating them. The V gene's germline CDR1 is DFQATT and CDR2 SNEGSKA (reference sequence). CDR3 DNA: TGCAGTGCCTCCGCGTGGGAGACCCAGTACTTC. Translated, it gives CSASAWETQYF.

V and J are TRBV30 and TRBJ2-2; 11 positions match TRBD2. The CDR3 spans 15 residues. The junction had 6 bases not matched to a gene; V was cut back by 1 base and J by 8 bases. CDR1 and CDR2 from the germline V gene are GTSNPN and SVGIG (reference sequence). The CDR3 reads CAWSGSGTSGGELFF. The CDR3 nucleotides are TGTGCCTGGAGTGGTTCCGGGACTAGCGGTGGGGAGCTGTTTTTT.

The genes are TRBV7-8 and TRBJ1-1, with D possibly being TRBD1 (6 bases). The germline V gene encodes CDR1 SGHVS and CDR2 FQNEAQ. The CDR3 has 17 residues. V was shortened by 1 base and J by 0 bases, with 15 bases between the two germline ends. CDR3 residues: CASSLGTGRGLNTEAFF. Here the CDR3 DNA reads TGTGCCAGCAGCTTAGGGACGGGCAGGGGTTTGAACACTGAAGCTTTCTTT.

The genes are TRBV29-1 and TRBJ2-5, with 8 bases that match TRBD2. J lost 2 bases, V lost 0 bases, and 5 bases had no gene match. This CDR3 contains 15 residues. Germline-derived CDR1 and CDR2 are SQVTM and ANQGSEA. Written as DNA, the CDR3 is TGCAGCGTTGAAGATCCTAGCGGGTGGCAAGAGACCCAGTACTTC. Translation gives CSVEDPSGWQETQYF.

The CDR3 DNA follows: TGTGCCAGCAGCTTAGCGGAGTGGACACTATCGGGGGGCGGATACAATGAGCAGTTCTTC. Its protein is CASSLAEWTLSGGGYNEQFF. This chain joins TRBV7-2 and TRBJ2-1; TRBD2 might be the D (7 bases). The CDR3 sequence is 20 residues long. Germline lookup yields CDR1 SGHTA and CDR2 FQGNSA. Trimming stripped 0 bases from V and 4 bases from J, with 25 bases between.

The gene calls are TRBV11-2 and TRBJ2-1; 8 bases align to TRBD2. The trim removed 7 bases at V and 5 bases at J, leaving 19 bases unmatched. CDR3 length: 18 amino acids. Germline values: CDR1 SGHAT, CDR2 FQNNGV. This CDR3 reads CASTTIRPEERENNEQFF. In DNA, the CDR3 is TGTGCCAGCACCACAATAAGGCCCGAGGAGCGGGAGAACAATGAGCAGTTCTTC.

This clone appeared once. The chain recombines TRBV6-1 with TRBJ2-7; TRBD1 agrees at 9 bases. The ends lost 4 bases at V and 3 bases at J; junction bases unmatched: 13. CDR1 is MNHNS, CDR2 SASEGT, per germline. This CDR3 spans 17 amino acids. Written as DNA, the CDR3 is TGTGCCAGCAGTGGGAACCTCGGGACAGGGTTTTTCTACGAGCAGTACTTC. Amino acids: CASSGNLGTGFFYEQYF.

This chain joins TRBV7-2 and TRBJ2-5; 15 nucleotides match TRBD2. Germline trimming cut 8 bases from V and 5 bases from J; bases unmatched to any gene: 3. The CDR3 runs 14 residues. Germline CDR1 and CDR2: SGHTA and FQGNSA. Written as DNA, the CDR3 is TGTGCCAGCGCTGGGACTAGCGGGAGGGAGACCCAGTACTTC. This translates into CASAGTSGRETQYF. The whole variable domain, remainder taken from reference TRBV7-2 and TRBJ2-5, is GAGVSQSPSNKVTEKGKDVELRCDPISGHTALYWYRQSLGQGLEFLIYFQGNSAPDKSGLPSDRFSAERTGGSVSTLTIQRTQQEDSAVYLCASAGTSGRETQYFGPGTRLLVL.